The sequence of this T cell receptor (beta chain) was determined in a study of neoadjuvant nivolumab and ipilimumab in lung cancer. In regard to this clone: The antigen remains undetermined.

Study-level results: From pretherapy to surgery, tumor richness and clonality rose with dual therapy.

The data were produced by immunoSEQ multiplex PCR, yet TCRdb's version contains in-frame clones alone and is incomplete. The sample comprises roughly 30,000 clones, about nine tenths of which are singletons, and about 5.3% rests with the top ten. The V gene's germline CDR1 is SGHNT and CDR2 YYREEE (reference sequence). There are 15 residues in the CDR3. Trimming cost V 4 bases and J 1 base; bases outside gene matches: 1. The sequence came from an adult with non-small cell lung cancer. The chain links TRBV5-4 to TRBJ2-5; 13 positions agree with TRBD2. Sample: peripheral blood, taken after neoadjuvant nivolumab, alone or with ipilimumab, at or shortly before surgery. The CDR3 DNA is TGTGCCAGCAGCCGGACTAGCGGGAGCCAAGAGACCCAGTACTTC. Its translation: CASSRTSGSQETQYF.